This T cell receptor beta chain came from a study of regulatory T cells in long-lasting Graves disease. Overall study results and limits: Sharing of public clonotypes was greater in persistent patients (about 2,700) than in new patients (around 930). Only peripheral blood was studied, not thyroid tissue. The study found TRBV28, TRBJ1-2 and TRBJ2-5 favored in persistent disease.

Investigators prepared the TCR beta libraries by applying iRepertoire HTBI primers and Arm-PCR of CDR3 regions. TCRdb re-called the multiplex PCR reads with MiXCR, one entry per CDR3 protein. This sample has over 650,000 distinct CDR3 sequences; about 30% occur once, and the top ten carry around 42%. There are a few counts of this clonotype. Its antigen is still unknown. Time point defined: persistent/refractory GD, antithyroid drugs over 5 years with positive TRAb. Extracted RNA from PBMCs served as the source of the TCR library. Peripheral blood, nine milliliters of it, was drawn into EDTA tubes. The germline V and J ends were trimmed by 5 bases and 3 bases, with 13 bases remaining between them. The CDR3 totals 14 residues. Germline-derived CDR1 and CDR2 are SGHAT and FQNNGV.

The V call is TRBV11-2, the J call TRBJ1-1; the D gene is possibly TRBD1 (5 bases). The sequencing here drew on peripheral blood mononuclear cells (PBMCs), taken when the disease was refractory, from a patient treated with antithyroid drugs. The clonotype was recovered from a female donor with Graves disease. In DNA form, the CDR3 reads TGTGCCAGCAGCGCCAGGGATGTGGACACTGAAGCTTTCTTT. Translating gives CASSARDVDTEAFF.